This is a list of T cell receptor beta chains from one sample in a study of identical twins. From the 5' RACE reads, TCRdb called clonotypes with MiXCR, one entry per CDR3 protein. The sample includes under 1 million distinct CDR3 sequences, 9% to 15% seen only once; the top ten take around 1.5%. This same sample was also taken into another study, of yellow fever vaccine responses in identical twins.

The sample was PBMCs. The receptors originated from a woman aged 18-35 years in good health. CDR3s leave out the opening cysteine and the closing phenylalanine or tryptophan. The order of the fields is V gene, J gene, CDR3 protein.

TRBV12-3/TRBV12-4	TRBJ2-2	ASSPGTHIAGELF
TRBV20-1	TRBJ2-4	SATRLAGTPIAKNIQY
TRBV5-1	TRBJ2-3	ASKPTSGMADTQY
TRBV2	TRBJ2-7	ASSPKAPYEQY
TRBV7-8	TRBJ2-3	ASSLVRAGGLFATQY
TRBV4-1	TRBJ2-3	ASSQLRNTQY
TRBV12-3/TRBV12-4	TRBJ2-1	ASSSSDDNEQF
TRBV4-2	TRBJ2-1	ARSPLSRSPIPYNEQF
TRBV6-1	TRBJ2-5	ASKGPLRDY
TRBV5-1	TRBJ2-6	ASSDRGTGANVLT
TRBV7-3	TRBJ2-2	ASSLIPGTTSGELF
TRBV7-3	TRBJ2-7	ASSLTGRGTYEQY
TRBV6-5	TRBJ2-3	ASSYRGQTSGGTDTQY
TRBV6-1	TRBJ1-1	ASSEGPTINTEAF
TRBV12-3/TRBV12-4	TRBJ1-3	ASSSGMYSGNTIY
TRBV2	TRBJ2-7	ASSPLVETREQY
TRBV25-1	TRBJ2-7	ASRDTASYEQY
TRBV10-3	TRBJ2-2	AIMGDTGELF
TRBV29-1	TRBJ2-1	SVTPGGDEQF
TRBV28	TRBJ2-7	ASSSHKAAVSYEQY
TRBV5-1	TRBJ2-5	ASSLEDSRETQY
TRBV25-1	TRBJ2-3	ASTQGSTDTQY
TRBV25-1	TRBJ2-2	ASSNSLAGATGELF
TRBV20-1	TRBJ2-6	SATRYSGRVSGANVLT
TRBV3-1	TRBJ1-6	ASAETGRRSPLH
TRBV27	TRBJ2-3	ASSTLGPDTQY
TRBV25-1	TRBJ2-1	ASSDEGREAAYNEQF